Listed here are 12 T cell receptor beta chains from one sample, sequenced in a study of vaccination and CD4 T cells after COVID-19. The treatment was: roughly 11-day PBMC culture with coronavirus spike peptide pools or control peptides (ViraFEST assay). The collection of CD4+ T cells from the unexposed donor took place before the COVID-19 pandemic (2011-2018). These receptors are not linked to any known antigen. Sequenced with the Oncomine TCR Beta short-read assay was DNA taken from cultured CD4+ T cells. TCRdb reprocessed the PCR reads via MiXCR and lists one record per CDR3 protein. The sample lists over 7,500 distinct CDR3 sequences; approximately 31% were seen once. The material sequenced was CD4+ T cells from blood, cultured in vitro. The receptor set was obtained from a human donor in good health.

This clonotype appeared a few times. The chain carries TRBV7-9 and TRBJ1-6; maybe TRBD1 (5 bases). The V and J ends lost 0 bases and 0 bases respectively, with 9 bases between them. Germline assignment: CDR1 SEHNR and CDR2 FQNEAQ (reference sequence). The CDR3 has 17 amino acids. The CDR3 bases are TGTGCCAGCAGCTTAGCCTACAGGAGCTCCTATAATTCACCCCTCCACTTT. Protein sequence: CASSLAYRSSYNSPLHF.

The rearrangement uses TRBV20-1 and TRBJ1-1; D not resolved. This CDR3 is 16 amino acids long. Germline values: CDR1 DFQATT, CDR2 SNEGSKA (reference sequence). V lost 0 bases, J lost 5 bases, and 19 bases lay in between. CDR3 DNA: TGCAGTGCTAGAGATCAAGTTCGGGGATCTATGACTGAAGCTTTCTTT. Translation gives CSARDQVRGSMTEAFF.

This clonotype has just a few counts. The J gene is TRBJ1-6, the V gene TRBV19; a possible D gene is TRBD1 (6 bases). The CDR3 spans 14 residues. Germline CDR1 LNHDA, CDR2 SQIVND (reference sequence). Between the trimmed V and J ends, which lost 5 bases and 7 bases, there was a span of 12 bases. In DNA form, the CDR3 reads TGTGCCAGTAGTCCCCAAGGGGGAAATTCACCCCTCCACTTT. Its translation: CASSPQGGNSPLHF.

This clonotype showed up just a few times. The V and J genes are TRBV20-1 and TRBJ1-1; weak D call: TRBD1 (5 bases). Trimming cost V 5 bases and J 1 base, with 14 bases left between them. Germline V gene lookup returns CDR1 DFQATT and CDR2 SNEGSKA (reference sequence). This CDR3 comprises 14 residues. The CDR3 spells CSADGADPNTEAFF. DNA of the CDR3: TGCAGTGCTGACGGGGCGGACCCGAACACTGAAGCTTTCTTT.

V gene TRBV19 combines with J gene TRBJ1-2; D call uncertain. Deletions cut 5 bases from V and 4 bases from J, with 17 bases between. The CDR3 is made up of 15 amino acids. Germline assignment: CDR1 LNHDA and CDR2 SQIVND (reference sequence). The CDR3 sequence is CASSVRRHPLYGYTF. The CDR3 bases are TGTGCCAGTAGTGTTCGAAGGCATCCCCTCTATGGCTACACCTTC.

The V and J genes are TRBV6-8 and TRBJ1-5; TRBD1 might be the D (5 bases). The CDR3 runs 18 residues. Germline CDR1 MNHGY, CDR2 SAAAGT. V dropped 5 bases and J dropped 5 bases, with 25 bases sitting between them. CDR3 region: CASSPHMWVGGKDQPQHF. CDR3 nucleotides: TGTGCCAGCAGTCCCCACATGTGGGTTGGGGGAAAAGATCAGCCCCAGCATTTT.

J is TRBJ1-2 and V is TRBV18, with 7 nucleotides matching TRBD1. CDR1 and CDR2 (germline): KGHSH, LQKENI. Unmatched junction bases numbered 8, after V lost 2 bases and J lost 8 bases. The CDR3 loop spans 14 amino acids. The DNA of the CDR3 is TGTGCCAGCTCACCAGTATTCCAGGGGGAAGGCTACACCTTC. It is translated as CASSPVFQGEGYTF.

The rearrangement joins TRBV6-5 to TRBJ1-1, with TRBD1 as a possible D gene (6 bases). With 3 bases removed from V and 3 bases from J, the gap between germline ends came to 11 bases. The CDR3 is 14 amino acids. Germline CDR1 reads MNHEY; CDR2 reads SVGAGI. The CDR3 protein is CASSYVAGDTEAFF. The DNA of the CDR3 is TGTGCCAGCAGTTATGTTGCAGGGGACACTGAAGCTTTCTTT.

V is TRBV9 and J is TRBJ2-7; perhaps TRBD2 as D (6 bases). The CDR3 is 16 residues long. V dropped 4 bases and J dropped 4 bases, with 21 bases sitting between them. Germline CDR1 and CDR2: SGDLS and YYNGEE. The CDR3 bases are TGTGCCAGCAGCCCTACCTCGAGGGACTCACCTTACGAGCAGTACTTC. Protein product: CASSPTSRDSPYEQYF.

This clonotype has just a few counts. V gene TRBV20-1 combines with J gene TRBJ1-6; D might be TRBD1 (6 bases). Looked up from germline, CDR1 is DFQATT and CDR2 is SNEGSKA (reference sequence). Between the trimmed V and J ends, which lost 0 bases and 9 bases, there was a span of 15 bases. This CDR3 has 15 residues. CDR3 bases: TGCAGTGCTAGAGATCTCTTCAGGGGAGGTTCACCCCTCCACTTT. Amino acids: CSARDLFRGGSPLHF.

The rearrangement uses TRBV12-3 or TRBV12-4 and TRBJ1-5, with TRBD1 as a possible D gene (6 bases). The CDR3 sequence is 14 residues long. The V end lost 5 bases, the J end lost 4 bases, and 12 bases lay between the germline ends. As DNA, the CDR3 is TGTGCCAGCAGTCCGAGAGGGGGGAATCAGCCCCAGCATTTT. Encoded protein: CASSPRGGNQPQHF.

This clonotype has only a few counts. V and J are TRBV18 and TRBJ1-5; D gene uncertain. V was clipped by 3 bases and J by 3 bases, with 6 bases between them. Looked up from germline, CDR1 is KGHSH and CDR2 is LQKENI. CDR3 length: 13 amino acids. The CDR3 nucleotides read TGTGCCAGCTCACCCTCGGACAATCAGCCCCAGCATTTT. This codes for CASSPSDNQPQHF. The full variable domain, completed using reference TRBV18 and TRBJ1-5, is NAGVMQNPRHLVRRRGQEARLRCSPMKGHSHVYWYRQLPEEGLKFMVYLQKENIIDESGMPKERFSAEFPKEGPSILRIQQVVRGDSAAYFCASSPSDNQPQHFGDGTRLSIL.